These 27 T cell receptor beta chains came from one sample sequenced in a study of cytotoxic CD8 clonotypes in ibrutinib-treated CLL. Data came from immunoSEQ multiplex PCR; TCRdb stores just in-frame clones and leaves some out. The sample yields 250,000 to 350,000 clones, around 69% seen once. The specimen was PBMCs, collected at disease progression, from a patient treated with ibrutinib. Receptors originate from a human donor with chronic lymphocytic leukemia.

The J gene is TRBJ1-1, the V gene TRBV5-5; 7 bases agree with TRBD1. The CDR3 is 16 amino acids. With 4 bases clipped from V and 0 bases from J, the junction kept 9 bases outside the gene matches. CDR1 is SGHKS, CDR2 YYEKEE, per germline (reference sequence). CDR3 amino acids: CASSLTGTVMNTEAFF. As DNA, the CDR3 is TGTGCCAGCAGCCTGACCGGGACAGTAATGAACACTGAAGCTTTCTTT.

The chain recombines TRBV7-9 with TRBJ1-2, with 8 bases aligning to TRBD1. Per the germline V gene, CDR1 is SEHNR and CDR2 is FQNEAQ (reference sequence). The CDR3 consists of 14 residues. J lost 4 bases, V lost 5 bases, and 6 bases had no gene match. CDR3 nucleotide sequence: TGTGCCAGCAGCCGAGGACAGGGCAGCTATGGCTACACCTTC. Residues: CASSRGQGSYGYTF.

V is TRBV5-4 and J is TRBJ1-6, with D hard to call. The germline CDR1 and CDR2 sequences are SGHNT and YYREEE (reference sequence). This CDR3 is 15 amino acids long. V lost 3 bases and J 6 bases, leaving 13 bases between the germline ends. CDR3 DNA: TGTGCCAGCAGCTCGGACTCGGGTGCTAATTCACCCCTCCACTTT. Protein: CASSSDSGANSPLHF.

The chain combines TRBV7-2 with TRBJ2-5; D remains unclear. The CDR3 covers 14 residues. The germline V gene has CDR1 SGHTA and CDR2 FQGNSA. The V end was cut by 0 bases, the J end by 2 bases, with 7 bases between. The CDR3 loop is CASSLAREQETQYF. Here the CDR3 DNA reads TGTGCCAGCAGCTTAGCTAGGGAACAAGAGACCCAGTACTTC.

For this clone: A junction boundary mismatches the germline segment, possibly from a read error. The chain is built from TRBV13 and TRBJ2-5, with D possibly being TRBD1 (6 bases). Germline V CDR1 and CDR2: PRHDT, FYEKMQ (reference sequence). The CDR3 covers 15 residues. CDR3 protein: CASSVGQGKQETQYF. CDR3 DNA sequence: TGTGCCAGCAGCGTAGGGCAGGGGAAACAAGAGACCCAGTACTTC.

The table lists this clone with a few counts. The chain couples TRBV4-1 to TRBJ1-5; D perhaps matches TRBD1 (5 bases). Per the germline V gene, CDR1 is MGHRA and CDR2 is YSYEKL. This CDR3 spans 15 amino acids. The V and J ends lost 0 bases and 2 bases respectively, with 8 bases between them. CDR3 in amino acids: CASSQEGPGNQPQHF. In DNA, the CDR3 is TGCGCCAGCAGCCAAGAGGGGCCGGGCAATCAGCCCCAGCATTTT.

The rearrangement joins TRBV27 to TRBJ2-7; 9 nucleotides match TRBD2. Germline V gives CDR1 MNHEY, CDR2 SMNVEV (reference sequence). The CDR3 has 14 residues. With V trimmed by 3 bases and J by 3 bases, 3 bases remained unmatched. As DNA, the CDR3 is TGTGCCAGCAGTTTGGTTAGCGGGGGCTACGAGCAGTACTTC. Its translation: CASSLVSGGYEQYF.

This clone was detected only once. This sequence joins TRBV2 and TRBJ2-7; 11 bases match TRBD2. CDR1 is SNHLY, CDR2 FYNNEI, per germline. V gave up 6 bases and J gave up 6 bases; unmatched junction bases: 4. This CDR3 is built from 13 residues. This chain's CDR3 is CASRVAGGLEQYF. CDR3 DNA sequence: TGTGCCAGCAGGGTAGCGGGGGGGCTCGAGCAGTACTTC.

This sequence joins TRBV11-2 and TRBJ2-7, with 7 nucleotides matching TRBD2. The CDR3 is 14 amino acids. The junction had 4 bases not matched to a gene; V was cut back by 5 bases and J by 0 bases. The germline CDR1 and CDR2 sequences are SGHAT and FQNNGV. CDR3 region: CASSPSSGSYEQYF. The CDR3 nucleotides read TGTGCCAGCAGCCCCTCTAGCGGCTCCTACGAGCAGTACTTC.

The chain links TRBV29-1 to TRBJ2-3, with D possibly TRBD2 on 6 matching bases. CDR1 and CDR2 from the germline V gene are SQVTM and ANQGSEA. This CDR3 has 15 amino acids. V shed 6 bases and J shed 1 base, with 17 bases lying between them. CDR3 loop: CSVSILGGRTDTQYF. The CDR3 DNA reads TGCAGCGTCAGCATTTTGGGGGGACGCACAGATACGCAGTATTTT.

J is TRBJ2-7 and V is TRBV7-8; maybe TRBD2 (6 bases). Looked up from germline, CDR1 is SGHVS and CDR2 is FQNEAQ. V was clipped by 1 base and J by 2 bases, with 6 bases between them. The CDR3 consists of 13 residues. CDR3 coding DNA: TGTGCCAGCAGCTTAGAGCGGGCCTACGAGCAGTACTTC. As protein: CASSLERAYEQYF.

The chain uses TRBV5-1 and TRBJ2-1, with D maybe TRBD1 (6 bases). There are 12 residues in the CDR3. V was shortened by 4 bases and J by 9 bases, with 11 bases between the two germline ends. Germline loops: CDR1 SGHRS, CDR2 YFSETQ. Here the CDR3 DNA reads TGCGCCAGCAGCGCCAGGGGTGGTGAGCAGTTCTTC. It yields the protein CASSARGGEQFF.

The V gene is TRBV9, the J gene TRBJ2-2, with 8 bases fitting TRBD1. Per the germline V gene, CDR1 is SGDLS and CDR2 is YYNGEE. The J segment lost 3 bases and the V segment lost 4 bases, leaving 5 bases of the junction unmatched. The CDR3 runs to 15 residues. The CDR3 nucleotides read TGTGCCAGCAGCCCAACAGGGGGATACACCGGGGAGCTGTTTTTT. Its translation is CASSPTGGYTGELFF.

This chain links TRBV29-1 with TRBJ1-3, with D unclear. V lost 7 bases and J lost 0, with 16 bases in between. The CDR3 totals 15 residues. Germline CDR1 is SQVTM and CDR2 is ANQGSEA. Written as DNA, the CDR3 is TGCAGCGCTGCCTCCGCCGTACGCTCTGGAAACACCATATATTTT. It codes for CSAASAVRSGNTIYF.

V is TRBV12-5 and J is TRBJ2-5, with D tentatively TRBD1 (6 bases). The CDR3 extends over 13 amino acids. Germline loops: CDR1 LGHNT, CDR2 FRNRAP. V was trimmed by 4 bases and J by 5 bases, leaving 11 bases between them. For the CDR3, the DNA is TGTGCTAGTGGTTACACAGGGATGGAGACCCAGTACTTC. Protein: CASGYTGMETQYF.

The CDR3 region is CASSPFSTANTEAFF. CDR3 coding DNA: TGTGCCAGCAGCCCCTTCTCTACAGCGAACACTGAAGCTTTCTTT. The V gene is TRBV7-3, the J gene TRBJ1-1; D unresolved. There are 15 residues in the CDR3. The ends were cut back, 5 bases at V and 1 base at J, with 14 bases in the middle. Per the germline V gene, CDR1 is SGHTA and CDR2 is FQGTGA.

The chain carries TRBV9 and TRBJ2-5; D gene unclear. Trimming cost V 2 bases and J 1 base, with 15 bases left between them. Germline CDR1 is SGDLS and CDR2 is YYNGEE. The CDR3 extends over 16 amino acids. CDR3 in amino acids: CASSVGPSRGQETQYF. CDR3 DNA sequence: TGTGCCAGCAGCGTCGGCCCGAGTCGAGGCCAAGAGACCCAGTACTTC.

This clone was observed once. The chain uses TRBV11-2 and TRBJ1-1; 10 nucleotides agree with TRBD1. CDR1 SGHAT and CDR2 FQNNGV come from the germline V gene. The J segment lost 2 bases and the V segment lost 5 bases, leaving 2 bases of the junction unmatched. The CDR3 contains 14 residues. The CDR3 nucleotides are TGTGCCAGCAGCCGGGACAGGGGCAACACTGAAGCTTTCTTT. Amino acid sequence: CASSRDRGNTEAFF.

The chain couples TRBV7-9 to TRBJ2-1, with TRBD2 identical over 12 bases. This CDR3 region has 16 residues. CDR1 SEHNR and CDR2 FQNEAQ come from the germline V gene (reference sequence). Germline trimming cut 0 bases from V and 7 bases from J; bases unmatched to any gene: 4. The CDR3 DNA is TGTGCCAGCAGCTTAGCTGTGACTAGCGGGGGAAATGAGCAGTTCTTC. This codes for CASSLAVTSGGNEQFF.

A word on this clone: In the same sample, other DNA sequences code for this CDR3. The gene calls are TRBV7-2 and TRBJ2-7; D is undetermined. V shed 2 bases and J shed 4 bases, with 6 bases lying between them. The CDR3 has 12 amino acids. Germline-derived CDR1 and CDR2 are SGHTA and FQGNSA. CDR3: CASSLSPYEQYF. CDR3 DNA: TGTGCCAGCAGCTTAAGTCCTTACGAGCAGTACTTC.

The V gene is TRBV7-9, the J gene TRBJ1-4, with D unresolved. The V and J ends lost 1 base and 5 bases respectively, with 14 bases between them. Germline CDR1 reads SEHNR; CDR2 reads FQNEAQ (reference sequence). CDR3 length equals 16 residues. The CDR3 spells CASSLGGFRGNEKLFF. In nucleotides, the CDR3 is TGTGCCAGCAGCTTAGGAGGTTTCCGAGGGAATGAAAAACTGTTTTTT. Filled out from reference TRBV7-9 and TRBJ1-4, the complete variable domain reads DTGVSQNPRHKITKRGQNVTFRCDPISEHNRLYWYRQTLGQGPEFLTYFQNEAQLEKSRLLSDRFSAERPKGSFSTLEIQRTEQGDSAMYLCASSLGGFRGNEKLFFGSGTQLSVL.

The rearrangement uses TRBV11-2 and TRBJ1-1; no clear D gene. CDR3 size: 15 residues. CDR1 is SGHAT and CDR2 is FQNNGV in the germline V gene. V was trimmed by 5 bases and J by 3 bases, leaving 16 bases between them. In DNA form, the CDR3 reads TGTGCCAGCAGCCATATACGGGCTTCTGACACTGAAGCTTTCTTT. Protein product: CASSHIRASDTEAFF. Filled out from reference TRBV11-2 and TRBJ1-1, the complete variable domain reads EAGVAQSPRYKIIEKRQSVAFWCNPISGHATLYWYQQILGQGPKLLIQFQNNGVVDDSQLPKDRFSAERLKGVDSTLKIQPAKLEDSAVYLCASSHIRASDTEAFFGQGTRLTVV.

The V and J genes are TRBV7-9 and TRBJ2-3, with 10 bases identical to TRBD2. J lost 4 bases, V lost 5 bases, and 3 bases had no gene match. Germline V gene lookup returns CDR1 SEHNR and CDR2 FQNEAQ (reference sequence). There are 14 residues in the CDR3. The CDR3 sequence: CASSTSGTSDTQYF. The CDR3 nucleotides read TGTGCCAGCAGCACTAGCGGGACCTCAGATACGCAGTATTTT.

J is TRBJ2-3 and V is TRBV15; D is unresolved. V lost 0 bases and J 3 bases, leaving 13 bases between the germline ends. CDR1 is LNHNV, CDR2 YYDKDF, per germline (reference sequence). The CDR3 is 16 amino acids. CDR3 in amino acids: CATSREGLDRTDTQYF. The CDR3 DNA is TGTGCCACCAGCAGAGAAGGGTTGGACCGGACAGATACGCAGTATTTT.

This chain uses TRBV5-8 with TRBJ2-3; D not resolved. This CDR3 contains 16 residues. V lost 3 bases, J lost 0 bases, and 14 bases lay in between. The V gene's germline CDR1 is SGHTS and CDR2 YDEGEE. The CDR3 loop reads CASSSGRLPSTDTQYF. In DNA, the CDR3 is TGTGCCAGCAGCTCCGGACGACTCCCTAGCACAGATACGCAGTATTTT.

This clone was found a few times. CDR3 amino acids: CASRGSGRDIYEQYF. CDR3 nucleotides: TGTGCCAGCAGGGGATCGGGACGGGATATATACGAGCAGTACTTC. J is TRBJ2-7 and V is TRBV28; tentatively, D is TRBD1 or TRBD2 (5 bases each). V dropped 6 bases and J dropped 4 bases, with 19 bases sitting between them. The germline CDR1 and CDR2 sequences are MDHEN and SYDVKM. CDR3 length equals 15 residues. Full variable domain (missing parts from reference TRBV28 and TRBJ2-7): DVKVTQSSRYLVKRTGEKVFLECVQDMDHENMFWYRQDPGLGLRLIYFSYDVKMKEKGDIPEGYSVSREKKERFSLILESASTNQTSMYLCASRGSGRDIYEQYFGPGTRLTVT.

This rearrangement joins TRBV18 to TRBJ2-3; D is possibly TRBD1 or TRBD2 (5 bases each). V lost 3 bases to trimming and J lost 2 bases, with 15 bases between them. This CDR3 is 16 amino acids long. CDR1 and CDR2 (germline): KGHSH, LQKENI. The CDR3 region has the DNA TGTGCCAGCTCACCCCTCGGGACGGCACACACAGATACGCAGTATTTT. This gives the protein CASSPLGTAHTDTQYF.